This T cell receptor beta chain was captured in a study of blood T cell repertoires in COVID-19. Study-wide background: The United States, Italy and Spain were the sources of the acute and convalescent COVID-19 samples. Sample material is recorded as cDNA or gDNA derived from T cells, B-cell-depleted T cells, or PBMCs.

From germline, CDR1 is WNHNN and CDR2 SYGVQD (reference sequence). Trimming shortened V by 1 base and J by 0 bases, and 4 bases separated the two germline ends. The CDR3 sequence is 14 residues long. Seattle cases were enrolled at active infection and followed longitudinally. Original analysis: Researchers report that nucleated cell counts were estimated from reference gene primer amplification. Clones were read by immunoSEQ multiplex PCR, and TCRdb kept only the in-frame ones, dropping some. V and J calls and clone size are as listed in that table; D and trimming were resolved from the DNA. The sample shows approximately 180,000 clones, 80% to 85% of them seen only once.

The sample was peripheral blood. This chain uses TRBV10-1 with TRBJ1-5; D is unclear. This TCR derives from a woman between 40 and 55 years old with COVID-19, enrolled during active disease. This chain's CDR3 is CASSEFNSNQPQHF. The CDR3 DNA is TGCGCCAGCAGTGAGTTCAATAGCAATCAGCCCCAGCATTTT.